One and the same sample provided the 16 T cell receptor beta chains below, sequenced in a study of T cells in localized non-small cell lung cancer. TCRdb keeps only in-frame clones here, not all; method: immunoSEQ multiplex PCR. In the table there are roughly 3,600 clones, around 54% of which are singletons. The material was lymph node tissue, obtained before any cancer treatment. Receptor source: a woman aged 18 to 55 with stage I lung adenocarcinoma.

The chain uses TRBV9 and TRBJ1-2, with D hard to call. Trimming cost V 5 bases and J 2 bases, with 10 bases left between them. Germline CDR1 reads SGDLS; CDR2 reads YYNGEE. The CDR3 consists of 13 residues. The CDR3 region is CASRYGLNYGYTF. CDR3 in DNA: TGTGCCAGCAGGTACGGCCTGAACTATGGCTACACCTTC.

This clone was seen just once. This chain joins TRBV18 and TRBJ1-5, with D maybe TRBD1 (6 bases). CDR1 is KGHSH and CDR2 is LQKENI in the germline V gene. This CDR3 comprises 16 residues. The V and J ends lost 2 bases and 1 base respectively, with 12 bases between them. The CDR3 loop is CASSPSGAGSNQPQHF. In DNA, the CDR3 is TGTGCCAGCTCACCATCAGGGGCGGGGAGCAATCAGCCCCAGCATTTT.

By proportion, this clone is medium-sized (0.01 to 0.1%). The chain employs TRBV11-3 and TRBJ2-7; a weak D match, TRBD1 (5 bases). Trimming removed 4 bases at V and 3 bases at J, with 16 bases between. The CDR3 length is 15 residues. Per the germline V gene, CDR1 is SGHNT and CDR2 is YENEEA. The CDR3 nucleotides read TGTGCCAGCAGCTCGGCAGACAGTGGGGACTACGAGCAGTACTTC. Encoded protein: CASSSADSGDYEQYF.

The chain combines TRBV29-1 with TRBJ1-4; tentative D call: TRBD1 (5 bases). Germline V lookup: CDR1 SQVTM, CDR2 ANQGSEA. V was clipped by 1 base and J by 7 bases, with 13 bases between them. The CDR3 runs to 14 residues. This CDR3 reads CSVEVAREGEKLFF. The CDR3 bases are TGCAGCGTTGAAGTGGCCAGGGAGGGTGAAAAACTGTTTTTT.

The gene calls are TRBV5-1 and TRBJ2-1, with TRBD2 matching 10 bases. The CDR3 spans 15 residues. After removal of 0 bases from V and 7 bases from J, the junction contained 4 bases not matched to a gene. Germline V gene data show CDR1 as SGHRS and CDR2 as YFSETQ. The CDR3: CASSLGAGGPNEQFF. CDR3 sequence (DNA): TGCGCCAGCAGCTTGGGAGCGGGAGGGCCGAATGAGCAGTTCTTC.

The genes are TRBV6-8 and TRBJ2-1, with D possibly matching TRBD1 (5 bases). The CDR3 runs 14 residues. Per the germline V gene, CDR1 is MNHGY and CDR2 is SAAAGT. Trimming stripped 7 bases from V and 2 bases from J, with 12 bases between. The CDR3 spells CASMVTGPYNEQFF. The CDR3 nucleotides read TGTGCCAGCATGGTAACAGGTCCCTACAATGAGCAGTTCTTC.

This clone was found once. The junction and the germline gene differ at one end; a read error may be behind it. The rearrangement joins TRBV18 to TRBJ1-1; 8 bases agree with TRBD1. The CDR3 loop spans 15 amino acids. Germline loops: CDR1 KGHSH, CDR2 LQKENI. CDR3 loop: CASSPPSRGHTETFF. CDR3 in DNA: TGTGCCAGCTCACCCCCTTCCAGGGGGCACACTGAAACTTTCTTT.

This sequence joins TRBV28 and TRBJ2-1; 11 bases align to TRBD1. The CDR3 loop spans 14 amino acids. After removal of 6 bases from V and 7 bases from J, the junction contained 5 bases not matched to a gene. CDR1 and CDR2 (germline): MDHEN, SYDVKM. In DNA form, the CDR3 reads TGTGCCAGCAGCGGACAGGGGGCGCGGAATGAGCAGTTCTTC. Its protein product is CASSGQGARNEQFF.

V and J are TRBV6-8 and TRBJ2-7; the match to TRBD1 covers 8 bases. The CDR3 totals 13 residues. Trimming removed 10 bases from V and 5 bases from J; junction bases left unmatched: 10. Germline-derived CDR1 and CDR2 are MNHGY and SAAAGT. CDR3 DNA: TGTGCCAATCAGAGGACAGGGTTTGACGAGCAGTACTTC. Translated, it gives CANQRTGFDEQYF.

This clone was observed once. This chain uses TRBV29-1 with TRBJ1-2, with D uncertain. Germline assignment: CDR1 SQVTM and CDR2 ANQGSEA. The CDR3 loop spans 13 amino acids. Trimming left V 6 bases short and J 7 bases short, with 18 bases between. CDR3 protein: CSVPAVGIGGYTF. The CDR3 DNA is TGCAGCGTACCGGCGGTGGGTATTGGTGGCTACACCTTC.

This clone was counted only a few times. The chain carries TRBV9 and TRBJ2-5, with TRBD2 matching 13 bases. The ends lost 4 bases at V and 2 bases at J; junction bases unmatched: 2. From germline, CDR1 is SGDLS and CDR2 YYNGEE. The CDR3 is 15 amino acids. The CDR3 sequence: CASSSTSGRQETQYF. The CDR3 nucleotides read TGTGCCAGCAGCTCGACTAGCGGGAGGCAAGAGACCCAGTACTTC.

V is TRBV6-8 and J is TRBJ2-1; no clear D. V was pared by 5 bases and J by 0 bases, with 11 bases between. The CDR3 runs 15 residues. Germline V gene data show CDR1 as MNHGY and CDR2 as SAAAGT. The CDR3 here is CASSVLQSSYNEQFF. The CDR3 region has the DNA TGTGCCAGCAGTGTACTCCAGAGCTCCTACAATGAGCAGTTCTTC.

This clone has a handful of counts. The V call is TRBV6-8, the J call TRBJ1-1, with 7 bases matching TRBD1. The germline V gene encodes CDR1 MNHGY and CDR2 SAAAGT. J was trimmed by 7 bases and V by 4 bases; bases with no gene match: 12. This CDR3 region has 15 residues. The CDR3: CASSSAADRPDEAFF. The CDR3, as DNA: TGTGCCAGCAGTTCCGCCGCGGACAGGCCCGATGAAGCTTTCTTT.

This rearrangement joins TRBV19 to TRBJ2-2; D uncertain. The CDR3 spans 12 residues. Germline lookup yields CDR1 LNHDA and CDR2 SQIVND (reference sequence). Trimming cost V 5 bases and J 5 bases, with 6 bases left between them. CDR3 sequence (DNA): TGTGCCAGTAGTGTGAATACCGGGGAGCTGTTTTTT. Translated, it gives CASSVNTGELFF.

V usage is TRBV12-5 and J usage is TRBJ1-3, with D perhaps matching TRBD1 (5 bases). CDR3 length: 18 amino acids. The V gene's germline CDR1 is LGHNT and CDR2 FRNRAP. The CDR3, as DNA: TGTGCCAGCTGCCTACGACGGACATTATTGAGCTCTGGAAACACCATATATTTT. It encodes CASCLRRTLLSSGNTIYF.

The CDR3 region is CSVDGGDEKLFF. The CDR3 DNA follows: TGCAGCGTTGATGGAGGAGATGAAAAACTGTTTTTT. This chain joins TRBV29-1 and TRBJ1-4; D remains ambiguous. The V gene lost 3 bases and the J gene lost 6 bases, with 8 bases spanning the gap. The CDR3 runs to 12 residues. Germline CDR1 and CDR2: SQVTM and ANQGSEA.